Presented here are 5 T cell receptor beta chains from one specimen sequenced in a study of OX40 agonist ivuxolimab in advanced cancers. Only in-frame clones appear in the TCRdb table, and some are missing; sequencing was by immunoSEQ multiplex PCR. The data contain tens of thousands of clones, 88% of them seen just once; the ten biggest clones take up 5%. Sample: CD4+ or CD8+ T cells sorted from blood, taken in a trial of the OX40 agonist ivuxolimab. Receptors were obtained from an adult with an advanced solid tumor such as melanoma, head and neck, liver or kidney cancer.

The V and J genes are TRBV5-4 and TRBJ2-7; D not certain. CDR1 and CDR2 (germline): SGHNT, YYREEE (reference sequence). V lost 4 bases to trimming and J lost 4 bases, with 21 bases between them. This CDR3 has 16 amino acids. The CDR3 nucleotides are TGTGCCAGCAGCCGCGGACCGAGCCCAAACAATTACGAGCAGTACTTC. As protein: CASSRGPSPNNYEQYF.

The sample holds a few counts of this clone. The chain carries TRBV6-1 and TRBJ2-2; no clear D. CDR1 and CDR2 (germline): MNHNS, SASEGT. V was cut by 4 bases and J by 4 bases, with 13 bases left in between. The CDR3 runs to 15 residues. The CDR3, as DNA: TGTGCCAGCAGTGGTAGGGCAGGCTCCACCGGGGAGCTGTTTTTT. It translates to CASSGRAGSTGELFF.

CDR3 loop: CASSLGLPYEQYF. In DNA form, the CDR3 reads TGTGCCAGCAGCTTAGGCCTTCCCTACGAGCAGTACTTC. The rearrangement uses TRBV13 and TRBJ2-7; no definite D call. The CDR3 spans 13 residues. V lost 0 bases, J lost 2 bases, and 5 bases lay in between. Germline V CDR1 and CDR2: PRHDT, FYEKMQ (reference sequence).

The chain joins TRBV21-1 to TRBJ2-5; the listed D gene, TRBD1, was not tested against the DNA. TRBV21-1 is a listed pseudogene. The CDR3 runs to 15 residues. CDR3 coding DNA: TGTGCCAGCAGCATACACAGGTGGCCCGAAGAGACCCAGTACTTC. Protein: CASSIHRWPEETQYF.

The CDR3 here is CASSYFGTSPRYEQYF. CDR3 DNA sequence: TGTGCCAGCAGTTACTTCGGGACTTCTCCTCGCTACGAGCAGTACTTC. This chain connects TRBV6-5 to TRBJ2-7; perhaps TRBD2 as D (6 bases). Germline V lookup: CDR1 MNHEY, CDR2 SVGAGI. The CDR3 is 16 amino acids. V lost 1 base, J lost 3 bases, and 16 bases lay in between.